Listed here are 19 T cell receptor beta chains from one sample, sequenced in a study of cytomegalovirus exposure and HLA in healthy donors. PCR primers comprised 60 Vbeta and 13 Jbeta primers. This table comes from immunoSEQ multiplex PCR, and its TCRdb copy is limited to in-frame clones, with some not included. Of approximately 120,000 clones in the sample, approximately 70% were seen once. The sequenced sample was PBMCs. Receptors were obtained from a man aged 60 to 69 in good health and CMV-seropositive.

The genes are TRBV9 and TRBJ2-5, with 10 bases matching TRBD1. The CDR3 length is 15 residues. The V gene end was trimmed by 4 bases and the J gene end by 1 base; junction bases not matched to a gene: 4. Per germline, CDR1 SGDLS and CDR2 YYNGEE. The CDR3 region has the DNA TGTGCCAGCAGCATTCGGACAGGGGGCCAAGAGACCCAGTACTTC. This translates into CASSIRTGGQETQYF.

The chain carries TRBV4-1 and TRBJ2-7, with 7 bases that match TRBD2. This CDR3 is 16 amino acids long. V lost 0 bases to trimming and J lost 2 bases; unmatched junction nucleotides: 7. Germline V gene sequence: CDR1 MGHRA, CDR2 YSYEKL. The CDR3 loop is CASSQESSGLTYEQYF. The CDR3 nucleotides are TGCGCCAGCAGCCAAGAGTCTAGCGGCCTTACCTACGAGCAGTACTTC.

The rearrangement joins TRBV28 to TRBJ1-6, with 9 bases lining up with TRBD1. The CDR3 has 15 amino acids. Germline CDR1 and CDR2: MDHEN and SYDVKM. V lost 6 bases, J lost 7 bases, and 7 bases stayed unmatched. CDR3 nucleotide sequence: TGTGCCAGCAGACTACAGGGGGCCTTGAATTCACCCCTCCACTTT. Translation gives CASRLQGALNSPLHF. Filled out from reference TRBV28 and TRBJ1-6, the complete variable domain reads DVKVTQSSRYLVKRTGEKVFLECVQDMDHENMFWYRQDPGLGLRLIYFSYDVKMKEKGDIPEGYSVSREKKERFSLILESASTNQTSMYLCASRLQGALNSPLHFGNGTRLTVT.

This clone came up once. The chain is built from TRBV11-2 and TRBJ2-1; D is ambiguous. Trimming removed 8 bases at V and 1 base at J, with 15 bases between. The CDR3 contains 15 residues. The germline V gene has CDR1 SGHAT and CDR2 FQNNGV. The DNA of the CDR3 is TGTGCCAGCTCCCCCGGTGGGCTATCCTACAATGAGCAGTTCTTC. Protein sequence: CASSPGGLSYNEQFF.

The chain links TRBV6-6 to TRBJ2-2; D gene unclear. The CDR3 covers 15 residues. Trimming stripped 6 bases from V and 3 bases from J, with 14 bases between. From germline, CDR1 is MNHNY and CDR2 SVGAGI (reference sequence). CDR3 sequence (DNA): TGTGCCAGCAGGAGATTCGGAGTAGACACCGGGGAGCTGTTTTTT. Protein: CASRRFGVDTGELFF.

The rearrangement uses TRBV5-8 and TRBJ2-5, with TRBD2 matching over 7 bases. The CDR3 has 16 amino acids. J lost 7 bases, V lost 4 bases, and 16 bases had no gene match. The germline V gene has CDR1 SGHTS and CDR2 YDEGEE. CDR3: CASSLGTGRGVRTQYF. CDR3 DNA sequence: TGTGCCAGCAGCCTCGGGACGGGGAGGGGAGTTAGGACCCAGTACTTC.

This clone was recorded a few times. The chain recombines TRBV28 with TRBJ1-3; D not resolved. V lost 5 bases to trimming and J lost 6 bases, with 5 bases between them. The CDR3 has 11 amino acids. CDR1 is MDHEN, CDR2 SYDVKM, per germline. DNA for the CDR3: TGTGCCAGCAGTGTAAAAAACACCATATATTTT. Its protein is CASSVKNTIYF.

The gene calls are TRBV18 and TRBJ2-7; 8 nucleotides line up with TRBD1. The CDR3 covers 14 residues. V lost 3 bases to trimming and J lost 2 bases; unmatched junction nucleotides: 3. Germline-derived CDR1 and CDR2 are KGHSH and LQKENI. The CDR3 DNA follows: TGTGCCAGCTCACCGGGACAGGAGACCTACGAGCAGTACTTC. This sequence encodes CASSPGQETYEQYF.

This chain uses TRBV7-3 with TRBJ2-3, with TRBD2 matching over 14 bases. V trimming: 1 base; J trimming: 2 bases; junction bases outside the gene matches: 2. This CDR3 has 17 residues. Germline V gene lookup returns CDR1 SGHTA and CDR2 FQGTGA. CDR3 region: CASSLKTSGGVTDTQYF. The CDR3 DNA reads as TGTGCCAGCAGCTTAAAGACTAGCGGGGGGGTCACAGATACGCAGTATTTT.

The chain has TRBV21-1 and TRBJ2-7; the table assigns TRBD2, which was not confirmed against the DNA. TRBV21-1 is listed as a pseudogene. There are 14 residues in the CDR3. The CDR3 DNA is TGTGCCAGCAGCAAAGTTCCTAGCGGCTACGAGCAGTACTTC. Translation gives CASSKVPSGYEQYF.

The chain combines TRBV28 with TRBJ2-5; D is uncertain. The CDR3 is made up of 14 amino acids. Germline-derived CDR1 and CDR2 are MDHEN and SYDVKM. The V and J ends lost 2 bases and 5 bases respectively, with 12 bases between them. The CDR3 spells CASSLSHRVETQYF. The DNA for the CDR3 is TGTGCCAGCAGTTTAAGTCATCGCGTCGAGACCCAGTACTTC. The whole variable domain, filled in from reference TRBV28 and TRBJ2-5, reads DVKVTQSSRYLVKRTGEKVFLECVQDMDHENMFWYRQDPGLGLRLIYFSYDVKMKEKGDIPEGYSVSREKKERFSLILESASTNQTSMYLCASSLSHRVETQYFGPGTRLLVL.

This chain connects TRBV27 to TRBJ2-4; TRBD2 agrees at 16 bases. CDR1 and CDR2 (germline): MNHEY, SMNVEV (reference sequence). The CDR3 is 20 residues long. Trimming removed 5 bases from V and 0 bases from J; junction bases left unmatched: 10. CDR3 bases: TGTGCCAGCAGTGGGACCCCGGGACTAGCGGGGGGGCTAGCCAAAAACATTCAGTACTTC. It yields the protein CASSGTPGLAGGLAKNIQYF.

The CDR3 region is CAISDPSEGGDEQYF. In DNA form, the CDR3 reads TGTGCCATCAGTGATCCCTCGGAAGGCGGCGACGAGCAGTACTTC. The chain uses TRBV10-3 and TRBJ2-7; D gene ambiguous. The CDR3 runs 15 residues. The V gene lost 3 bases and the J gene lost 5 bases, with 17 bases spanning the gap. Germline-derived CDR1 and CDR2 are ENHRY and SYGVKD.

This clone was seen a few times. The DNA for the CDR3 is TGTGCCAGCAGGGGGACGGGGGGAAACACCTTC. It yields the protein CASRGTGGNTF. The gene calls are TRBV28 and TRBJ1-2; D possibly corresponds to TRBD1 (5 bases). The CDR3 is 11 residues long. The V end lost 6 bases, the J end lost 12 bases, and 14 bases lay between the germline ends. Germline loops: CDR1 MDHEN, CDR2 SYDVKM.

For the CDR3, the DNA is TGTGCCAGCGGGACAGCCGCATATAATTCACCCCTCCACTTT. Protein: CASGTAAYNSPLHF. This chain uses TRBV28 with TRBJ1-6, with TRBD1 identical over 7 bases. V lost 8 bases and J lost 4; bases outside the gene matches: 5. The length of the CDR3 is 14 residues. The germline gives CDR1 MDHEN, CDR2 SYDVKM. The complete variable domain, with remaining parts taken from reference TRBV28 and TRBJ1-6, reads DVKVTQSSRYLVKRTGEKVFLECVQDMDHENMFWYRQDPGLGLRLIYFSYDVKMKEKGDIPEGYSVSREKKERFSLILESASTNQTSMYLCASGTAAYNSPLHFGNGTRLTVT.

The chain is built from TRBV5-1 and TRBJ2-3; 10 bases are shared with TRBD1. V shed 4 bases and J 4 bases; nucleotides not matched to a gene: 9. The CDR3 has 16 residues. Germline V gene data show CDR1 as SGHRS and CDR2 as YFSETQ. In DNA form, the CDR3 reads TGCGCCAGCAGCCGGGGGGGACAGGGGACGCCAGATACGCAGTATTTT. Encoded protein: CASSRGGQGTPDTQYF.

The rearrangement uses TRBV7-8 and TRBJ1-4; no clear D. The CDR3 has 12 residues. The V and J ends lost 5 bases and 7 bases respectively, with 8 bases between them. Germline V gene lookup returns CDR1 SGHVS and CDR2 FQNEAQ. Written as DNA, the CDR3 is TGTGCCAGCAGCCCACCGAGTGAAAAACTGTTTTTT. Protein product: CASSPPSEKLFF.

This clone occurred a few times. The chain is built from TRBV2 and TRBJ1-5; 9 nucleotides agree with TRBD1. The germline CDR1 and CDR2 sequences are SNHLY and FYNNEI. Trimming cost V 6 bases and J 4 bases; bases outside gene matches: 7. The CDR3 sequence is 15 residues long. The CDR3 reads CASSPGQGGNQPQHF. The CDR3 DNA reads TGTGCCAGCAGCCCGGGACAGGGTGGTAATCAGCCCCAGCATTTT. The full variable domain, rest sourced from reference TRBV2 and TRBJ1-5, is EPEVTQTPSHQVTQMGQEVILRCVPISNHLYFYWYRQILGQKVEFLVSFYNNEISEKSEIFDDQFSVERPDGSNFTLKIRSTKLEDSAMYFCASSPGQGGNQPQHFGDGTRLSIL.

V usage is TRBV20-1 and J usage is TRBJ2-5, with a possible D match to TRBD2 (5 bases). Germline lookup yields CDR1 DFQATT and CDR2 SNEGSKA (reference sequence). This CDR3 is 10 amino acids long. The V end was cut by 6 bases, the J end by 5 bases, with 7 bases between. The CDR3: CSAWRETQYF. In DNA, the CDR3 is TGCAGTGCATGGAGGGAGACCCAGTACTTC.